Presented here are 23 T cell receptor beta chains from one specimen sequenced in a study of T cell responses to AZD1222 COVID-19 vaccine. Using immunoSEQ multiplex PCR, the repertoire was profiled, and TCRdb retains in-frame clones only, with some absent. The top ten clones hold approximately 3.4% of a sample with about 140,000 clones, roughly 88% of them seen once. This specimen was peripheral blood, taken on day 0 of AZD1222 vaccination. Receptors originate from an adult in good health.

The V gene is TRBV7-2, the J gene TRBJ1-2, with TRBD1 as a possible D gene (5 bases). This CDR3 has 15 amino acids. Trimming took 2 bases from V and 2 from J, leaving 12 bases between them. CDR1 is SGHTA and CDR2 is FQGNSA in the germline V gene. The CDR3 here is CASSLSSGTNYGYTF. The CDR3 region has the DNA TGTGCCAGCAGCTTATCTTCCGGGACCAACTATGGCTACACCTTC.

The chain couples TRBV29-1 to TRBJ2-7, with D possibly matching TRBD2 (6 bases). Trimming removed 6 bases at V and 4 bases at J, with 31 bases between. The germline CDR1 and CDR2 sequences are SQVTM and ANQGSEA. The CDR3 covers 18 residues. CDR3 coding DNA: TGCAGCGTCCGGGAGCGGCCTCTGTATCCAAGAGCTCCTTACGAGCAGTACTTC. Translating gives CSVRERPLYPRAPYEQYF.

The count of this clone is one. This sequence joins TRBV25-1 and TRBJ1-5, with D perhaps matching TRBD1 (5 bases). The V end lost 8 bases, the J end lost 2 bases, and 10 bases lay between the germline ends. From germline, CDR1 is MGHDK and CDR2 SYGVNS. This CDR3 comprises 13 residues. The CDR3 DNA reads TGTGCCAGCTCAAGGGGTGGCAATCAGCCCCAGCATTTT. Amino acids: CASSRGGNQPQHF.

The gene calls are TRBV4-2 and TRBJ2-6; D is ambiguous. CDR3 length: 16 amino acids. Trimming took 0 bases from V and 0 from J, leaving 6 bases between them. CDR1 and CDR2 from the germline V gene are LGHNA and YNFKEQ. CDR3 DNA: TGTGCCAGCAGCCAAGATACGGTCTCTGGGGCCAACGTCCTGACTTTC. Amino acids: CASSQDTVSGANVLTF.

The chain recombines TRBV19 with TRBJ1-1; D may be TRBD1 (6 bases). Trimming took 2 bases from V and 5 from J, leaving 15 bases between them. The CDR3 totals 15 residues. Germline CDR1 LNHDA, CDR2 SQIVND (reference sequence). The CDR3 DNA follows: TGTGCCAGTAGTATACCCGGGGGGCGCGGGACTGAAGCTTTCTTT. This codes for CASSIPGGRGTEAFF. Supplemented by reference TRBV19 and TRBJ1-1, the full variable domain reads DGGITQSPKYLFRKEGQNVTLSCEQNLNHDAMYWYRQDPGQGLRLIYYSQIVNDFQKGDIAEGYSVSREKKESFPLTVTSAQKNPTAFYLCASSIPGGRGTEAFFGQGTRLTVV.

The chain carries TRBV30 and TRBJ1-3, with TRBD1 as a possible D gene (5 bases). Per the germline V gene, CDR1 is GTSNPN and CDR2 is SVGIG (reference sequence). The CDR3 is 15 residues long. Deletions cut 0 bases from V and 3 bases from J, with 12 bases between. CDR3: CAWSVGVTLGNTIYF. CDR3 DNA: TGTGCCTGGAGTGTGGGGGTCACCCTTGGAAACACCATATATTTT.

The chain uses TRBV27 and TRBJ2-3; 7 bases map to TRBD1. V lost 5 bases and J lost 0; bases outside the gene matches: 5. The CDR3 totals 15 residues. Per the germline V gene, CDR1 is MNHEY and CDR2 is SMNVEV (reference sequence). The CDR3 DNA reads as TGTGCCAGCAGTCGAGGGGACAGTAGCACAGATACGCAGTATTTT. Protein sequence: CASSRGDSSTDTQYF.

This clone was picked up a small number of times. The chain employs TRBV7-2 and TRBJ1-6; D is unresolved. V lost 3 bases and J 7 bases, leaving 10 bases between the germline ends. The germline gives CDR1 SGHTA, CDR2 FQGNSA. This CDR3 is built from 14 residues. The CDR3, as DNA: TGTGCCAGCAGCTTCTCGGGAGGGAATTCACCCCTCCACTTT. Its translation is CASSFSGGNSPLHF.

The chain is built from TRBV28 and TRBJ1-2, with D perhaps matching TRBD1 (6 bases). Trimming removed 6 bases from V and 5 bases from J, with 10 bases in between. Germline V CDR1 and CDR2: MDHEN, SYDVKM. The CDR3 has 12 amino acids. CDR3 nucleotide sequence: TGTGCCAGCAGACAGGGCGGGTATGGCTACACCTTC. It specifies CASRQGGYGYTF.

Here the CDR3 DNA reads TGTGCCAGCAGTTACTCGGGTAGCGGGGGCTCCTACGAGCAGTACTTC. Encoded protein: CASSYSGSGGSYEQYF. The rearrangement uses TRBV6-6 and TRBJ2-7; TRBD2 matches 9 bases. In germline, CDR1 is MNHNY, CDR2 SVGAGI (reference sequence). The CDR3 totals 16 residues. The V gene end was trimmed by 0 bases and the J gene end by 0 bases; junction bases not matched to a gene: 3.

The CDR3 region has the DNA TGTGCCAGTACCCCCTTTGACAGGGACTCCACTGAAGCTTTCTTT. Translation gives CASTPFDRDSTEAFF. J is TRBJ1-1 and V is TRBV19; TRBD1 matches at 7 bases. The V gene's germline CDR1 is LNHDA and CDR2 SQIVND (reference sequence). The junction had 12 bases not matched to a gene; V was cut back by 7 bases and J by 4 bases. CDR3 size: 15 residues.

The CDR3 DNA is TGTGCCAGCAGCTTGATAGGAAATGAGCAGTTCTTC. It specifies CASSLIGNEQFF. The chain combines TRBV7-9 with TRBJ2-1; no definite D call. The ends were cut back, 3 bases at V and 7 bases at J, with 7 bases in the middle. This CDR3 is 12 amino acids long. The germline gives CDR1 SEHNR, CDR2 FQNEAQ (reference sequence).

The CDR3 DNA follows: TGTGCCAGCAGCGTAGGCCAGGGGGCAGGCACTGAAGCTTTCTTT. It is translated as CASSVGQGAGTEAFF. The chain is built from TRBV9 and TRBJ1-1; 8 bases align to TRBD1. The V segment lost 0 bases and the J segment 4 bases; nucleotides outside the gene matches: 5. CDR3 length equals 15 residues. CDR1 is SGDLS and CDR2 is YYNGEE in the germline V gene.

Only one count was recorded for this clone. The chain is built from TRBV5-8 and TRBJ2-7; D could derive from TRBD1 or TRBD2 (5 bases each). The CDR3 contains 14 residues. Looked up from germline, CDR1 is SGHTS and CDR2 is YDEGEE. Trimming stripped 4 bases from V and 3 bases from J, with 14 bases between. The CDR3 reads CASSRGTDYYEQYF. DNA of the CDR3: TGTGCCAGCAGCCGAGGGACGGATTACTACGAGCAGTACTTC.

The chain is built from TRBV7-8 and TRBJ2-5; D perhaps matches TRBD1 (6 bases). The length of the CDR3 is 18 residues. The germline CDR1 and CDR2 sequences are SGHVS and FQNEAQ. V was pared by 5 bases and J by 1 base, with 23 bases between. The CDR3 is CASSRTRIYRVSQETQYF. DNA for the CDR3: TGTGCCAGCAGCCGAACAAGGATTTACAGGGTATCCCAAGAGACCCAGTACTTC.

This chain uses TRBV3-1 (or the pseudogene TRBV3-2) with TRBJ1-3; 7 nucleotides line up with TRBD1. V lost 6 bases to trimming and J lost 7 bases; unmatched junction nucleotides: 9. The CDR3 runs 14 residues. Germline CDR1 reads LGHDT; CDR2 reads YNNKEL (reference sequence). CDR3 DNA sequence: TGTGCCAGCAGACCGACAGGGTTAGGGAACACCATATATTTT. As protein: CASRPTGLGNTIYF.

This chain connects TRBV15 to TRBJ1-5; no clear D. V lost 3 bases, J lost 3 bases, and 18 bases lay in between. CDR1 LNHNV and CDR2 YYDKDF come from the germline V gene (reference sequence). There are 17 residues in the CDR3. In DNA form, the CDR3 reads TGTGCCACCAGCAGGGGTGGGCATGGTCGTAACAATCAGCCCCAGCATTTT. Translated: CATSRGGHGRNNQPQHF.

The V and J genes are TRBV11-2 and TRBJ1-1; D is undetermined. Germline V lookup: CDR1 SGHAT, CDR2 FQNNGV. The CDR3 loop spans 14 amino acids. Between the trimmed V and J ends, which lost 5 bases and 0 bases, there was a span of 10 bases. The CDR3 DNA follows: TGTGCCAGCAGCCACCCCGGACTGAACACTGAAGCTTTCTTT. Its translation: CASSHPGLNTEAFF.

The CDR3 reads CAAQGTANYGYTF. The CDR3 bases are TGTGCCGCCCAGGGGACAGCAAACTATGGCTACACCTTC. The V and J genes are TRBV30 and TRBJ1-2; 7 nucleotides agree with TRBD1. The junction had 8 bases not matched to a gene; V was cut back by 8 bases and J by 2 bases. This CDR3 spans 13 amino acids. CDR1 GTSNPN and CDR2 SVGIG come from the germline V gene (reference sequence).

This chain uses TRBV2 with TRBJ1-1, with D unclear. Germline CDR1 is SNHLY and CDR2 is FYNNEI. The CDR3 consists of 13 residues. V lost 6 bases and J lost 3, with 11 bases in between. The CDR3 region is CASRGVPDTEAFF. CDR3 sequence (DNA): TGTGCCAGCAGGGGAGTACCGGACACTGAAGCTTTCTTT.

CDR3 region: CASSRLTEASEAFF. CDR3 sequence (DNA): TGTGCCAGTAGTAGGCTGACGGAAGCCTCTGAAGCTTTCTTT. The chain links TRBV19 to TRBJ1-1; D is unclear. The V end was cut by 4 bases, the J end by 6 bases, with 15 bases between. Germline V lookup: CDR1 LNHDA, CDR2 SQIVND (reference sequence). The CDR3 is 14 amino acids.

This clone was seen a single time. The CDR3 bases are TGTGCCAGCAGCTTAAAGAGGTTGTGGGCAAAGGAAAATCAGCCCCAGCATTTT. It encodes CASSLKRLWAKENQPQHF. The chain recombines TRBV11-2 with TRBJ1-5; D not resolved. The germline V gene has CDR1 SGHAT and CDR2 FQNNGV. This CDR3 region has 18 residues. The ends were cut back, 2 bases at V and 4 bases at J, with 21 bases in the middle. Using reference TRBV11-2 and TRBJ1-5 for the parts outside the CDR3, the full variable domain is EAGVAQSPRYKIIEKRQSVAFWCNPISGHATLYWYQQILGQGPKLLIQFQNNGVVDDSQLPKDRFSAERLKGVDSTLKIQPAKLEDSAVYLCASSLKRLWAKENQPQHFGDGTRLSIL.

This chain uses TRBV7-9 with TRBJ2-2, with 10 bases that match TRBD1. Germline-derived CDR1 and CDR2 are SEHNR and FQNEAQ (reference sequence). This CDR3 is 17 amino acids long. After removal of 5 bases from V and 0 bases from J, the junction contained 6 bases not matched to a gene. CDR3 bases: TGTGCCAGCAGCCAACTGGGACAGGGGTCGAACACCGGGGAGCTGTTTTTT. Its protein is CASSQLGQGSNTGELFF.